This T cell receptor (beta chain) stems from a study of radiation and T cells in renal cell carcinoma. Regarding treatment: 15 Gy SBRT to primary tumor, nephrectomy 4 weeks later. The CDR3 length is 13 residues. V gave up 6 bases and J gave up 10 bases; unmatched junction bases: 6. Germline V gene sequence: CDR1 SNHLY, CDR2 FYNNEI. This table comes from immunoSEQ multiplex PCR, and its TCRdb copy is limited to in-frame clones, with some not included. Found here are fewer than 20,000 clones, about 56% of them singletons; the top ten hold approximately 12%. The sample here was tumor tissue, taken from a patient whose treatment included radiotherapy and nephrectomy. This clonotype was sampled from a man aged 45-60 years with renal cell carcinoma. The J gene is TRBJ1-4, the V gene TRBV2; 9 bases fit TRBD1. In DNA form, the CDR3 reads TGTGCCAGCAGCGCTATGGACAGGGGAAAACTGTTTTTT. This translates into CASSAMDRGKLFF.